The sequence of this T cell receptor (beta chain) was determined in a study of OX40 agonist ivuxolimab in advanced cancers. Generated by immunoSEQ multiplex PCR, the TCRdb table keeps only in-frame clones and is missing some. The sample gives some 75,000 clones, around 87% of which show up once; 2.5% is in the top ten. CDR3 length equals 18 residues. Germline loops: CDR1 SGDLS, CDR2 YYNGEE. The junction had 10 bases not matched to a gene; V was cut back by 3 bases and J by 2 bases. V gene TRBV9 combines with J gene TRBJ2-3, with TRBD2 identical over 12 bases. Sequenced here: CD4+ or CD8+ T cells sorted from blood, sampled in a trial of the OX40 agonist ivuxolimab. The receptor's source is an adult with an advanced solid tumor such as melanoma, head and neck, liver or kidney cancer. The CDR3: CASSDALAGGWDTDTQYF. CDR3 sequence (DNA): TGTGCCAGCAGCGACGCACTAGCGGGGGGTTGGGACACAGATACGCAGTATTTT.